This TCR beta chain was obtained from a study of blood T cell repertoires in COVID-19. The CDR3 has 15 residues. The germline CDR1 and CDR2 sequences are SGHAT and FQNNGV. V was cut by 5 bases and J by 8 bases, with 21 bases left in between. Method: immunoSEQ multiplex PCR; TCRdb's copy keeps in-frame clones and lacks some. The sample carries tens of thousands of clones, 60% to 85% recorded once. The chain couples TRBV11-2 to TRBJ1-2; tentative D call: TRBD1 (6 bases). The sample taken for sequencing was peripheral blood. The origin of this receptor is a human donor in a cohort sampled during active COVID-19. The CDR3 nucleotides read TGTGCCAGCAGCGACGGTCCGGGGGGGGCGCGGGGCTACACCTTC. This gives the protein CASSDGPGGARGYTF.